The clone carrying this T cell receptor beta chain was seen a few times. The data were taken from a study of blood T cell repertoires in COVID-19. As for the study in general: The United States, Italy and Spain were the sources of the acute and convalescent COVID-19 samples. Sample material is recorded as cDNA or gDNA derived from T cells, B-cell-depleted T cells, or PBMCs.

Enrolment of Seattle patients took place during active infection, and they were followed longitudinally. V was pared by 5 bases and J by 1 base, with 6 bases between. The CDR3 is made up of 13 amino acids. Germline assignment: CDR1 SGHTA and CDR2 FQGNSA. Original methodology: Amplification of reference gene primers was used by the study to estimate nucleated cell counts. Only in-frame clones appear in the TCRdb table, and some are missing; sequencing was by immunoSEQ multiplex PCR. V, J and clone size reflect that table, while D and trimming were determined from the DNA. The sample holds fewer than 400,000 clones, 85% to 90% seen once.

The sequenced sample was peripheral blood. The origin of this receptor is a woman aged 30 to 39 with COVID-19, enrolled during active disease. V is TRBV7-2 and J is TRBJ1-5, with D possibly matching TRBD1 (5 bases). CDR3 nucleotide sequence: TGTGCCAGCAGCCGACAGAGCAATCAGCCCCAGCATTTT. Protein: CASSRQSNQPQHF.